This entry lists 13 T cell receptor beta chains sequenced from one sample in a study of cytomegalovirus exposure and HLA in healthy donors. Sequencing was performed with immunoSEQ multiplex PCR; in TCRdb, only in-frame clones are kept and a portion is missing. Of 70,000 to 90,000 clones listed, about 82% are singletons. The sample consisted of PBMCs. Receptor source: a man aged 30 to 39 in good health and CMV-seronegative.

This clone has a single count. The chain joins TRBV27 to TRBJ2-5; 7 bases match TRBD2. The CDR3 is 14 residues long. J gave up 1 base and V 4 bases, and 3 bases lay outside the gene matches. The germline V gene has CDR1 MNHEY and CDR2 SMNVEV (reference sequence). The CDR3 DNA reads TGTGCCAGCAGTTCGACTAGCACCCAAGAGACCCAGTACTTC. Translation gives CASSSTSTQETQYF.

This clone has only a few counts. This rearrangement joins TRBV5-1 to TRBJ2-7; weak D call: TRBD1 (6 bases). Germline values: CDR1 SGHRS, CDR2 YFSETQ. Between the trimmed V and J ends, which lost 2 bases and 2 bases, there was a span of 8 bases. CDR3 length equals 13 residues. The CDR3 loop reads CASSFGQTYEQYF. The CDR3 nucleotides are TGCGCCAGCAGCTTTGGACAGACCTACGAGCAGTACTTC.

The CDR3 is CASSPEQSTEAFF. In DNA, the CDR3 is TGTGCCAGCTCACCAGAACAGTCTACTGAAGCTTTCTTT. V is TRBV18 and J is TRBJ1-1; D is unclear. Germline values: CDR1 KGHSH, CDR2 LQKENI. This CDR3 has 13 residues. The ends were cut back, 2 bases at V and 5 bases at J, with 9 bases in the middle. Drawing the rest from reference TRBV18 and TRBJ1-1, the complete variable domain is NAGVMQNPRHLVRRRGQEARLRCSPMKGHSHVYWYRQLPEEGLKFMVYLQKENIIDESGMPKERFSAEFPKEGPSILRIQQVVRGDSAAYFCASSPEQSTEAFFGQGTRLTVV.

The chain carries TRBV6-4 and TRBJ2-2, with unresolved D. From germline, CDR1 is MRHNA and CDR2 SNTAGT. The CDR3 has 14 residues. Trimming shortened V by 2 bases and J by 2 bases, and 6 bases separated the two germline ends. The CDR3 here is CASSDAANTGELFF. The CDR3 DNA reads TGTGCCAGCAGTGACGCGGCTAACACCGGGGAGCTGTTTTTT.

V is TRBV28 and J is TRBJ2-3; the match to TRBD2 covers 9 bases. V gave up 7 bases and J gave up 3 bases; unmatched junction bases: 23. The CDR3 covers 20 residues. Germline CDR1 reads MDHEN; CDR2 reads SYDVKM. The CDR3 coding sequence is TGTGCCAGCACCAAACCCTCCCGGGGCCTAGCGGGGCCCAATACAGATACGCAGTATTTT. Protein product: CASTKPSRGLAGPNTDTQYF.

The genes are TRBV2 and TRBJ2-7, with 8 nucleotides matching TRBD1. CDR1 is SNHLY, CDR2 FYNNEI, per germline. This CDR3 contains 14 residues. Unmatched junction bases numbered 12, after V lost 9 bases and J lost 5 bases. CDR3 DNA sequence: TGTGCCAGTCGAGGACAGGGTAACGCTAACGAGCAGTACGTC. This translates into CASRGQGNANEQYV.

This clone was observed a few times. The V gene is TRBV5-1, the J gene TRBJ2-2, with 7 bases aligning to TRBD2. The junction had 4 bases not matched to a gene; V was cut back by 0 bases and J by 2 bases. The germline gives CDR1 SGHRS, CDR2 YFSETQ. This CDR3 has 16 residues. CDR3 in DNA: TGCGCCAGCAGCTTGGGGCTAGCGGTAAACACCGGGGAGCTGTTTTTT. The encoded protein is CASSLGLAVNTGELFF.

The chain combines TRBV28 with TRBJ1-2; D possibly corresponds to TRBD1 (6 bases). This CDR3 spans 15 amino acids. Looked up from germline, CDR1 is MDHEN and CDR2 is SYDVKM. Trimming cost V 3 bases and J 3 bases, with 14 bases left between them. The chain's CDR3 is CASSFARGFYYGYTF. CDR3 nucleotides: TGTGCCAGCAGTTTCGCCAGGGGATTCTACTATGGCTACACCTTC.

The CDR3 here is CASSADRVVGYTF. CDR3 sequence (DNA): TGTGCCAGCAGTGCGGACAGGGTAGTTGGCTACACCTTC. The rearrangement links TRBV28 to TRBJ1-2, with 8 positions matching TRBD1. This CDR3 spans 13 amino acids. V lost 5 bases to trimming and J lost 7 bases; unmatched junction nucleotides: 6. CDR1 is MDHEN and CDR2 is SYDVKM in the germline V gene.

The chain links TRBV4-1 to TRBJ2-3; 7 bases map to TRBD2. Germline CDR1 and CDR2: MGHRA and YSYEKL. The CDR3 is made up of 14 amino acids. The V gene end was trimmed by 4 bases and the J gene end by 2 bases; junction bases not matched to a gene: 3. DNA for the CDR3: TGCGCCAGCAGCCTCAGCGGGGACACAGATACGCAGTATTTT. Translating gives CASSLSGDTDTQYF.

The chain combines TRBV28 with TRBJ1-2; 7 bases fit TRBD1. The V and J ends lost 4 bases and 6 bases, in that order; junction bases with no gene match: 11. Germline V gene data show CDR1 as MDHEN and CDR2 as SYDVKM. The CDR3 spans 15 residues. CDR3 in DNA: TGTGCCAGCAGTTCCAGTCTGGACAGGTACAATGGCTACACCTTC. This gives the protein CASSSSLDRYNGYTF.

CDR3 DNA sequence: TGTGCCAGCAGCGCCGCCGGGACAGCCCCTGGAAACACCATATATTTT. Translating gives CASSAAGTAPGNTIYF. This chain links TRBV7-9 with TRBJ1-3; TRBD1 agrees at 7 bases. There are 16 residues in the CDR3. Trimming cost V 5 bases and J 2 bases; bases outside gene matches: 9. CDR1 and CDR2 (germline): SEHNR, FQNEAQ (reference sequence).

This chain joins TRBV10-1 and TRBJ2-1, with D possibly being TRBD2 (5 bases). In germline, CDR1 is WNHNN, CDR2 SYGVQD (reference sequence). This CDR3 comprises 12 residues. Between the trimmed V and J ends, which lost 4 bases and 7 bases, there was a span of 8 bases. This CDR3 is CASSAWENEQFF. Written as DNA, the CDR3 is TGCGCCAGCAGTGCCTGGGAGAATGAGCAGTTCTTC.